Below, one T cell receptor (beta chain) is given with its context. Researchers divided each subset's genomic DNA evenly across several immunoSEQ plates. Authors' data handling: Without quality scores, immunoSEQ junctional reads could not be filtered like full-length reads. The repertoire was sequenced with immunoSEQ multiplex PCR; TCRdb's copy has only in-frame clones and lacks some. That table gives V, J and clone size, and the DNA gave D and trimming. The sample records 2 million to 2.5 million clones, nearly 97% being singletons. The sample originates from a study of shared clonotypes between healthy human individuals. Overall study: Three plates each covered CD4 naive and memory; CD8 naive two, CD8 memory one.

Germline assignment: CDR1 LGHNA and CDR2 YSLEER. The CDR3 contains 18 residues. With 2 bases clipped from V and 9 bases from J, the junction kept 21 bases outside the gene matches. This receptor was taken from a man between 18 and 35 years old in good health. The sample comprised naive CD4+ T cells sorted from blood. The subset is: CD45RA+ positively selected. The rearrangement joins TRBV4-3 to TRBJ2-5, with 7 nucleotides matching TRBD1. The CDR3 nucleotides read TGCGCCAGCAGCCAAAACCCAGTTACAGGGGTGAGTGGTTTGCCCCAGTACTTC. This codes for CASSQNPVTGVSGLPQYF.